The sequence of this TCR beta chain was determined in a study of cytomegalovirus exposure and HLA in healthy donors. The V gene's germline CDR1 is SNHLY and CDR2 FYNNEI. The CDR3 spans 15 residues. J gave up 4 bases and V 6 bases, and 9 bases lay outside the gene matches. Vbeta (60) and Jbeta (13) primers were used in the PCR. Method: immunoSEQ multiplex PCR; TCRdb's copy keeps in-frame clones and lacks some. This sample has roughly 130,000 clones, with about 80% found just once. The clonotype originates from a woman aged 40 to 49 in good health and CMV-seronegative. Input material: PBMCs. This chain connects TRBV2 to TRBJ1-5; 7 nucleotides agree with TRBD1. The DNA of the CDR3 is TGTGCCAGCAGCGCGGACAGGTGGGGGAATCAGCCCCAGCATTTT. This encodes CASSADRWGNQPQHF.